Listed here are 29 T cell receptor beta chains from one sample, sequenced in a study of vaccination and CD4 T cells after COVID-19. Cultured CD4+ T-cell DNA underwent Oncomine TCR Beta short-read sequencing. TCRdb itself ran the PCR reads through MiXCR, one entry per CDR3 protein. The data hold fewer than 15,000 distinct CDR3 sequences, with roughly 50% observed a single time. Treatment here: approximately 10-day PBMC culture with coronavirus spike peptide pools or control peptides (ViraFEST assay). No antigen has been identified for these receptors. The material sequenced was CD4+ T cells from blood, cultured in vitro. The receptors stem from a human donor who had recovered from COVID-19.

The J gene is TRBJ2-7, the V gene TRBV5-1, with 8 nucleotides matching TRBD1. After removal of 3 bases from V and 1 base from J, the junction contained 0 bases not matched to a gene. CDR3 length equals 13 residues. Germline V gene sequence: CDR1 SGHRS, CDR2 YFSETQ. The CDR3, as DNA: TGCGCCAGCAGCTGGACAGGGTCCTACGAGCAGTACTTC. Translation gives CASSWTGSYEQYF.

The chain carries TRBV19 and TRBJ2-5; D is possibly TRBD1 or TRBD2 (5 bases each). Germline V lookup: CDR1 LNHDA, CDR2 SQIVND (reference sequence). V was cut by 4 bases and J by 5 bases, with 8 bases left in between. The length of the CDR3 is 12 residues. CDR3 nucleotides: TGTGCCAGTAGTACCAGGGAGGAGACCCAGTACTTC. Protein product: CASSTREETQYF. The entire variable domain, with the rest obtained from reference TRBV19 and TRBJ2-5, is as follows: DGGITQSPKYLFRKEGQNVTLSCEQNLNHDAMYWYRQDPGQGLRLIYYSQIVNDFQKGDIAEGYSVSREKKESFPLTVTSAQKNPTAFYLCASSTREETQYFGPGTRLLVL.

This clonotype has a single count. The chain combines TRBV30 with TRBJ1-1; 8 nucleotides match TRBD1. The CDR3 loop spans 15 amino acids. The germline CDR1 and CDR2 sequences are GTSNPN and SVGIG (reference sequence). V shed 3 bases, J shed 1 base, and the junction held 7 bases outside the gene matches. CDR3 region: CAWSPLQGENTEAFF. CDR3 DNA: TGTGCCTGGAGCCCGTTACAGGGGGAGAACACTGAAGCTTTCTTT.

There are a few counts of this clonotype. V is TRBV7-9 and J is TRBJ2-2; D is unresolved. The V end lost 5 bases, the J end lost 3 bases, and 13 bases lay between the germline ends. Germline V lookup: CDR1 SEHNR, CDR2 FQNEAQ (reference sequence). CDR3 length equals 15 residues. DNA for the CDR3: TGTGCCAGCAGCCCGCGGAGACTCGACACCGGGGAGCTGTTTTTT. Amino acids: CASSPRRLDTGELFF.

This clonotype was detected a few times. The chain couples TRBV24-1 to TRBJ2-5; a possible D gene is TRBD2 (5 bases). This CDR3 comprises 12 residues. The germline gives CDR1 KGHDR, CDR2 SFDVKD. V lost 4 bases and J lost 3, with 5 bases in between. The CDR3 loop is CATSDGKETQYF. The CDR3 region has the DNA TGTGCCACCAGTGACGGGAAAGAGACCCAGTACTTC.

The chain recombines TRBV27 with TRBJ1-1; TRBD1 matches at 12 bases. The CDR3 covers 13 residues. The V gene's germline CDR1 is MNHEY and CDR2 SMNVEV (reference sequence). Trimming removed 7 bases from V and 6 bases from J; junction bases left unmatched: 3. Written as DNA, the CDR3 is TGTGCCAGCATGGGACAGGGGGCCTCTGAAGCTTTCTTT. Its protein is CASMGQGASEAFF.

The table lists this clonotype with a few counts. V and J are TRBV27 and TRBJ2-2, with D perhaps matching TRBD2 (6 bases). This CDR3 is 15 amino acids long. CDR1 MNHEY and CDR2 SMNVEV come from the germline V gene (reference sequence). V was shortened by 5 bases and J by 2 bases, with 12 bases between the two germline ends. The CDR3 sequence: CASSPLGGNTGELFF. CDR3 bases: TGTGCCAGCAGTCCTCTGGGGGGAAACACCGGGGAGCTGTTTTTT.

V is TRBV27 and J is TRBJ1-6; 7 bases map to TRBD1. Trimming took 4 bases from V and 9 from J; bases not matched to a gene: 6. Germline-derived CDR1 and CDR2 are MNHEY and SMNVEV (reference sequence). The CDR3 sequence is 14 residues long. In DNA form, the CDR3 reads TGTGCCAGCAGTTACAGGACAGGAGGTTCACCCCTCCACTTT. Its translation is CASSYRTGGSPLHF.

V is TRBV2 and J is TRBJ2-1; 10 bases agree with TRBD2. The V segment lost 4 bases and the J segment 6 bases; nucleotides outside the gene matches: 9. This CDR3 comprises 16 residues. From germline, CDR1 is SNHLY and CDR2 FYNNEI. The DNA of the CDR3 is TGTGCCAGCAGTGGGGGCAGCGGGAGGGCTTTCAATGAGCAGTTCTTC. Protein: CASSGGSGRAFNEQFF.

This clonotype appeared a few times. The CDR3 nucleotides read TGTGCCAGCAGTTACTCGACAGATCGCAATCAGCCCCAGCATTTT. Translated: CASSYSTDRNQPQHF. V is TRBV6-5 and J is TRBJ1-5; maybe TRBD1 (5 bases). Deletions cut 0 bases from V and 2 bases from J, with 8 bases between. The CDR3 has 15 residues. CDR1 is MNHEY and CDR2 is SVGAGI in the germline V gene.

The J gene is TRBJ1-4, the V gene TRBV21-1; TRBD1 is the table's D call and was not checked against the DNA. TRBV21-1 is termed a pseudogene. The CDR3 runs 13 residues. The CDR3 DNA sequence: TGTGCCAGCAGCGCCCGGGGGGGGGAAAAACTGTTTTTT. This gives the protein CASSARGGEKLFF.

The sample holds a few counts of this clonotype. The rearrangement joins TRBV2 to TRBJ1-2, with a tentative D call TRBD1 (5 bases). Per the germline V gene, CDR1 is SNHLY and CDR2 is FYNNEI. The CDR3 is 14 residues long. Trimming removed 6 bases from V and 3 bases from J, with 14 bases in between. The CDR3 DNA reads as TGTGCCAGCAGGGAGACCGGGGCTGACTATGGCTACACCTTC. This codes for CASRETGADYGYTF.

The rearrangement joins TRBV7-9 to TRBJ2-1; 7 bases agree with TRBD2. CDR1 and CDR2 (germline): SEHNR, FQNEAQ (reference sequence). V lost 2 bases and J lost 7; bases outside the gene matches: 14. The CDR3 is 17 residues long. CDR3 loop: CASSLLGGDVMRNEQFF. DNA for the CDR3: TGTGCCAGCAGCTTACTTGGGGGGGACGTAATGAGAAATGAGCAGTTCTTC.

This clonotype has only a few counts. The chain uses TRBV7-3 and TRBJ2-5, with TRBD1 matching over 11 bases. Per the germline V gene, CDR1 is SGHTA and CDR2 is FQGTGA. The CDR3 extends over 15 amino acids. V trimming: 5 bases; J trimming: 2 bases; junction bases outside the gene matches: 4. The CDR3 DNA reads as TGTGCCAGCAGCAGGGGGACAGGGGGTCAAGAGACCCAGTACTTC. This encodes CASSRGTGGQETQYF. The full variable domain, rest sourced from reference TRBV7-3 and TRBJ2-5, is GAGVSQTPSNKVTEKGKYVELRCDPISGHTALYWYRQSLGQGPEFLIYFQGTGAADDSGLPNDRFFAVRPEGSVSTLKIQRTERGDSAVYLCASSRGTGGQETQYFGPGTRLLVL.

The chain combines TRBV25-1 with TRBJ1-3; D not resolved. The CDR3 totals 14 residues. V was pared by 2 bases and J by 0 bases, with 5 bases between. The germline V gene has CDR1 MGHDK and CDR2 SYGVNS. The CDR3 region is CASSEAGSGNTIYF. The CDR3 nucleotides read TGTGCCAGCAGTGAAGCCGGCTCTGGAAACACCATATATTTT. Full variable domain (missing parts from reference TRBV25-1 and TRBJ1-3): EADIYQTPRYLVIGTGKKITLECSQTMGHDKMYWYQQDPGMELHLIHYSYGVNSTEKGDLSSESTVSRIRTEHFPLTLESARPSHTSQYLCASSEAGSGNTIYFGEGSWLTVV.

A remark on this clonotype: This CDR3 fails to terminate in the conserved phenylalanine or tryptophan, so it likely reflects a read error. This rearrangement joins TRBV11-3 to TRBJ1-6; the D is unclear. Germline-derived CDR1 and CDR2 are SGHNT and YENEEA. V was cut by 5 bases and J by 5 bases, with 7 bases left in between. This CDR3 comprises 13 residues. The CDR3: CASSLQNNSPLHY. CDR3 coding DNA: TGTGCCAGCAGCCTCCAAAATAATTCACCCCTCCACTAT.

The chain links TRBV15 to TRBJ1-6; TRBD1 is a possible D gene (6 bases). Trimming removed 1 base at V and 9 bases at J, with 19 bases between. Germline V gene sequence: CDR1 LNHNV, CDR2 YYDKDF (reference sequence). CDR3 length equals 17 residues. The CDR3: CATSRGGLGRGVSPLHF. In nucleotides, the CDR3 is TGTGCCACCAGCAGAGGGGGGCTGGGCAGGGGCGTTTCACCCCTCCACTTT. Full variable domain (outside the CDR3, taken from reference TRBV15 and TRBJ1-6): DAMVIQNPRYQVTQFGKPVTLSCSQTLNHNVMYWYQQKSSQAPKLLFHYYDKDFNNEADTPDNFQSRRPNTSFCFLDIRSPGLGDTAMYLCATSRGGLGRGVSPLHFGNGTRLTVT.

The chain recombines TRBV19 with TRBJ2-1, with 11 bases aligning to TRBD2. Germline V gene data show CDR1 as LNHDA and CDR2 as SQIVND (reference sequence). V gave up 3 bases and J gave up 7 bases; unmatched junction bases: 8. CDR3 size: 16 residues. CDR3 in amino acids: CASSIGGVAGGNEQFF. The DNA for the CDR3 is TGTGCCAGTAGTATCGGAGGGGTAGCGGGAGGGAATGAGCAGTTCTTC.

The chain carries TRBV6-5 and TRBJ1-1, with TRBD1 as a possible D gene (5 bases). The V and J ends lost 2 bases and 3 bases respectively, with 25 bases between them. Germline CDR1 MNHEY, CDR2 SVGAGI. The length of the CDR3 is 19 residues. The CDR3 loop reads CASSYGSTSPRQRHTEAFF. In nucleotides, the CDR3 is TGTGCCAGCAGTTACGGATCGACGTCGCCCCGACAGAGACACACTGAAGCTTTCTTT.

The genes are TRBV6-5 and TRBJ1-1, with D perhaps TRBD1 (5 bases). Trimming shortened V by 0 bases and J by 4 bases, and 12 bases separated the two germline ends. Germline V gene data show CDR1 as MNHEY and CDR2 as SVGAGI. This CDR3 spans 15 amino acids. CDR3 nucleotides: TGTGCCAGCAGTTACTCGGGGGTGGTCGGCACTGAAGCTTTCTTT. It translates to CASSYSGVVGTEAFF.

This clonotype has more than one count but fewer than ten. This chain links TRBV27 with TRBJ1-2; possible D gene TRBD1, 5 bases. Germline-derived CDR1 and CDR2 are MNHEY and SMNVEV (reference sequence). This CDR3 has 14 amino acids. Between the trimmed V and J ends, which lost 0 bases and 3 bases, there was a span of 8 bases. The CDR3 reads CASSLSSGDYGYTF. DNA for the CDR3: TGTGCCAGCAGTTTATCGTCGGGGGACTATGGCTACACCTTC.

The V gene is TRBV24-1, the J gene TRBJ1-2; TRBD1 might be the D (6 bases). The CDR3 is 14 residues long. Looked up from germline, CDR1 is KGHDR and CDR2 is SFDVKD. V was shortened by 3 bases and J by 4 bases, with 11 bases between the two germline ends. The CDR3 sequence is CATSDRSTGYGYTF. The CDR3 region has the DNA TGTGCCACCAGTGATAGATCGACAGGCTATGGCTACACCTTC.

The gene calls are TRBV7-9 and TRBJ2-5, with D perhaps TRBD2 (6 bases). Germline values: CDR1 SEHNR, CDR2 FQNEAQ (reference sequence). The V and J ends lost 2 bases and 5 bases respectively, with 12 bases between them. The CDR3 consists of 14 residues. The CDR3 reads CASSLSRLDETQYF. In DNA, the CDR3 is TGTGCCAGCAGCTTAAGTAGACTAGATGAGACCCAGTACTTC.

The rearrangement links TRBV5-8 to TRBJ1-1, with 8 nucleotides matching TRBD1. With V trimmed by 5 bases and J by 4 bases, 7 bases remained unmatched. The CDR3 sequence is 14 residues long. CDR1 is SGHTS and CDR2 is YDEGEE in the germline V gene. The CDR3 region is CASRPTGVPTEAFF. In DNA form, the CDR3 reads TGTGCCAGCAGGCCGACAGGGGTGCCCACTGAAGCTTTCTTT.

V is TRBV29-1 and J is TRBJ1-5; no definite D call. CDR1 is SQVTM, CDR2 ANQGSEA, per germline. The CDR3 has 13 amino acids. Trimming took 5 bases from V and 3 from J, leaving 11 bases between them. The CDR3, as DNA: TGCAGCGTTTCCATCGACTCCAATCAGCCCCAGCATTTT. Amino acid sequence: CSVSIDSNQPQHF. Based on the CDR3 plus reference TRBV29-1 and TRBJ1-5, the full variable domain is SAVISQKPSRDICQRGTSLTIQCQVDSQVTMMFWYRQQPGQSLTLIATANQGSEATYESGFVIDKFPISRPNLTFSTLTVSNMSPEDSSIYLCSVSIDSNQPQHFGDGTRLSIL.

This chain connects TRBV10-2 to TRBJ2-7, with 7 bases fitting TRBD1. J was trimmed by 2 bases and V by 5 bases; bases with no gene match: 3. The CDR3 is 13 residues long. The germline CDR1 and CDR2 sequences are WSHSY and SAAADI. The CDR3 protein is CASSPGQAYEQYF. CDR3 DNA sequence: TGCGCCAGCAGTCCCGGACAGGCCTACGAGCAGTACTTC.

The V and J genes are TRBV20-1 and TRBJ1-2; no reliable D call. This CDR3 comprises 13 residues. Germline CDR1 DFQATT, CDR2 SNEGSKA (reference sequence). The V gene lost 0 bases and the J gene lost 5 bases, with 10 bases spanning the gap. In DNA, the CDR3 is TGCAGTGCTAGAGATTTGCAGCCTTATGGCTACACCTTC. It yields the protein CSARDLQPYGYTF.

The chain combines TRBV28 with TRBJ2-5, with D possibly matching TRBD1 (6 bases). The CDR3 runs to 15 residues. The V and J ends lost 1 base and 3 bases respectively, with 12 bases between them. Germline CDR1 and CDR2: MDHEN and SYDVKM. CDR3 in amino acids: CASSLSGQPKETQYF. The DNA of the CDR3 is TGTGCCAGCAGTTTATCTGGACAGCCGAAAGAGACCCAGTACTTC.

Only a few counts were recorded for this clonotype. V gene TRBV10-3 combines with J gene TRBJ2-3; 8 positions agree with TRBD1. V was pared by 5 bases and J by 2 bases, with 6 bases of the junction left unmatched. CDR1 and CDR2 (germline): ENHRY, SYGVKD. The CDR3 spans 15 residues. CDR3 sequence reads: CAISRTGPPTDTQYF. The CDR3 DNA reads as TGTGCCATCAGTAGGACAGGGCCCCCCACAGATACGCAGTATTTT.